The T cell receptor (beta chain) described here comes from a study of blood T cell repertoires in COVID-19. About the study: Some COVID-19 samples were acute and others convalescent; all came from the United States, Italy and Spain.

Original analysis: Amplifying reference gene primers gave estimates of nucleated cell counts. Data came from immunoSEQ multiplex PCR; TCRdb stores just in-frame clones and leaves some out. V and J calls and clone size follow that table, whereas D and trimming were derived from the DNA. The repertoire holds nearly 55,000 clones, about 86% seen once, with about 11% in the top ten. From germline, CDR1 is SGHNT and CDR2 YENEEA. This CDR3 comprises 18 residues. Trimming cost V 5 bases and J 5 bases; bases outside gene matches: 17. Source material: peripheral blood. The J gene is TRBJ2-4, the V gene TRBV11-3, with 8 bases that match TRBD2. This clonotype was obtained from a man aged 65 to 85 with active COVID-19. In nucleotides, the CDR3 is TGTGCCAGCAGCCACGTGGGGGGGAGCGGGGGCCTGGAAAACATTCAGTACTTC. Protein sequence: CASSHVGGSGGLENIQYF.